This T cell receptor beta chain was sequenced for a study of blood T cell repertoires in COVID-19. Study details: T cells, B-cell-depleted T cells, or PBMCs provided the cDNA or gDNA that served as material.

Assay used: immunoSEQ multiplex PCR; TCRdb lists only in-frame clones, some missing. The sample lists hundreds of thousands of clones, around 85% occurring once. There are 15 residues in the CDR3. Per the germline V gene, CDR1 is KGHDR and CDR2 is SFDVKD. V shed 7 bases and J 1 base; nucleotides not matched to a gene: 6. V gene TRBV24-1 combines with J gene TRBJ1-1, with 9 bases identical to TRBD1. The sample consisted of peripheral blood. The receptor's source is a woman between 18 and 30 years old with acute or convalescent COVID-19. Here the CDR3 DNA reads TGTGCCACCAGGGACAGGGGCCTTGGGAACACTGAAGCTTTCTTT. It translates to CATRDRGLGNTEAFF.